A selection of T cell receptor beta chains follows, all from one sample in a study of T cell repertoires in ileal Crohn's disease. This table comes from immunoSEQ multiplex PCR, and its TCRdb copy is limited to in-frame clones, with some not included. Of approximately 15,000 clones in the sample, roughly two thirds were seen once. Sequencing used ileal tissue. The receptors were sampled from an adult with Crohn's disease. The CDR3 runs from the conserved cysteine through the conserved F or W. The D gene is left open where the match is weak. The size entry is marked missing in some rows and otherwise reads once, few, many or a size class.

d_call j_call clone_size v_call cdr3_aa cdr3_nt
TRBD1 TRBJ1-6 NA TRBV28 CASTDVTGSQPLHF TGTGCCAGCACCGATGTGACAGGGTCTCAACCCCTCCACTTT
NA TRBJ2-3 NA TRBV18 CASSPGVGRADTQYF TGTGCCAGCTCACCAGGGGTCGGGAGAGCAGATACGCAGTATTTT
TRBD1 TRBJ2-3 NA TRBV5-1 CASSLGGGASTDTQYF TGCGCCAGCAGCTTGGGAGGGGGCGCGTCCACAGATACGCAGTATTTT
NA TRBJ1-4 few TRBV4-2 CASSRSGGGPNEKLFF TGTGCCAGCAGCCGGTCGGGGGGGGGTCCTAATGAAAAACTGTTTTTT
TRBD2 TRBJ2-7 NA TRBV6-6 CASSKTSGSYEQYF TGTGCCAGCAGCAAGACTAGCGGGTCCTACGAGCAGTACTTC
TRBD1 TRBJ1-2 NA TRBV7-9 CASSVQGGYGYTF TGTGCCAGCAGCGTACAGGGGGGCTATGGCTACACCTTC
NA TRBJ2-7 NA TRBV5-3 CARSLQDEQYF TGTGCCAGAAGCTTGCAGGACGAGCAGTACTTC
NA TRBJ1-4 few TRBV6-1 CASSEGVGASGEKLFF TGTGCCAGCAGTGAAGGTGTAGGAGCAAGTGGAGAAAAACTGTTTTTT
TRBD1 TRBJ1-5 NA TRBV7-2 CASSLIQGGGNQPQHF TGTGCCAGCAGCTTGATACAGGGGGGAGGGAATCAGCCCCAGCATTTT
NA TRBJ2-1 NA TRBV4-1 CASSQDGSSYNEQFF TGCGCCAGCAGCCAAGACGGGAGCTCCTACAATGAGCAGTTCTTC
TRBD2 TRBJ2-5 NA TRBV9 CASSVGPSGYQETQYF TGTGCCAGCAGCGTAGGCCCTAGCGGATACCAAGAGACCCAGTACTTC
TRBD1 TRBJ1-1 NA TRBV28 CASSRDRVTAFF TGTGCCAGCAGTAGGGACAGGGTTACAGCTTTCTTT
NA TRBJ1-1 NA TRBV11-3 CASSPRSGNTEAFF TGTGCCAGCAGCCCCCGCAGTGGGAACACTGAAGCTTTCTTT
TRBD1 TRBJ2-3 NA TRBV30 CAWNSGGADTQYF TGTGCCTGGAACTCAGGGGGCGCAGATACGCAGTATTTT
TRBD2 TRBJ2-3 NA TRBV5-1 CASSESGELSVTQYF TGCGCCAGCAGCGAGAGCGGGGAGTTAAGTGTTACGCAGTATTTT
NA TRBJ2-7 few TRBV25-1 CASSDGRFFYEQYF TGTGCCAGCAGTGACGGCAGGTTTTTTTACGAGCAGTACTTC
NA TRBJ1-5 NA TRBV6-5 CASSKQGRDQPQHF TGTGCCAGCAGCAAACAGGGTAGAGACCAGCCCCAGCATTTT
TRBD2 TRBJ2-7 NA TRBV6-5 CASSPGGDRGEQYF TGTGCCAGCAGTCCGGGAGGAGATCGTGGCGAGCAGTACTTC
TRBD1 TRBJ1-2 NA TRBV6-5 CASWTGIYGYTF TGTGCCAGTTGGACAGGCATCTATGGCTACACCTTC
TRBD2 TRBJ2-7 few TRBV5-4 CASSQGASGLYEQYF TGTGCCAGCAGCCAAGGGGCTAGCGGACTCTACGAGCAGTACTTC
TRBD2 TRBJ2-1 NA TRBV6-1 CASTGLARNEQFF TGTGCCAGCACAGGACTAGCGCGCAATGAGCAGTTCTTC
TRBD1 TRBJ1-4 NA TRBV5-1 CASSPGQGDEKLFF TGCGCCAGCAGCCCGGGACAGGGTGATGAAAAACTGTTTTTT
NA TRBJ2-1 NA TRBV10-2 CASSDGGTSYNEQFF TGCGCCAGCAGTGATGGCGGGACCTCCTACAATGAGCAGTTCTTC
NA TRBJ2-3 NA TRBV2 CASSVSWRAPDTQYF TGTGCCAGCAGTGTCAGCTGGAGGGCCCCAGATACGCAGTATTTT
TRBD2 TRBJ2-7 NA TRBV2 CASSITSGNNYEQYF TGTGCCAGCAGTATAACTAGCGGAAACAACTACGAGCAGTACTTC
NA TRBJ1-5 NA TRBV5-5 CASSGAPPSNQPQHF TGTGCCAGCAGCGGGGCCCCTCCTAGCAATCAGCCCCAGCATTTT
NA TRBJ2-2 NA TRBV11-3 CASFIGGELFF TGTGCCAGTTTTATCGGCGGGGAGCTGTTTTTT
NA TRBJ2-5 NA TRBV5-1 CASSLEGRGETQYF TGCGCCAGCAGCTTGGAAGGCCGGGGAGAGACCCAGTACTTC